The 24 T cell receptor beta chains given below trace back to one sample, sequenced in a study of cytomegalovirus exposure and HLA in healthy donors. The PCR contained 60 Vbeta and 13 Jbeta primers. Only in-frame clones appear in the TCRdb table, and some are missing; sequencing was by immunoSEQ multiplex PCR. The sample has 200,000 or so clones; 82% are singletons. The material sequenced was PBMCs. These receptors were taken from a woman in her fifties or sixties in good health and CMV-seropositive.

The chain links TRBV28 to TRBJ1-5; no reliable D call. CDR3 size: 13 residues. V gave up 6 bases and J gave up 6 bases, with 12 bases separating them. Germline-derived CDR1 and CDR2 are MDHEN and SYDVKM. The CDR3 nucleotides read TGTGCCAGCAGCTCTCCGTCCGGTCAGCCCCAGCATTTT. Translation gives CASSSPSGQPQHF.

V and J are TRBV5-1 and TRBJ2-7, with 8 bases lining up with TRBD1. Per germline, CDR1 SGHRS and CDR2 YFSETQ. This CDR3 is 15 amino acids long. Losses at the gene ends were 0 bases for V and 4 bases for J; bases not matched to a gene: 6. The CDR3 reads CASSLGVQGVYEQYF. Here the CDR3 DNA reads TGCGCCAGCAGCTTGGGGGTACAGGGGGTATACGAGCAGTACTTC. The variable domain in full, with the rest retrieved from reference TRBV5-1 and TRBJ2-7, is KAGVTQTPRYLIKTRGQQVTLSCSPISGHRSVSWYQQTPGQGLQFLFEYFSETQRNKGNFPGRFSGRQFSNSRSEMNVSTLELGDSALYLCASSLGVQGVYEQYFGPGTRLTVT.

CDR3 bases: TGTGCCAGCAGCGGACAGGGCCTGGGAGGCTACACCTTC. Protein sequence: CASSGQGLGGYTF. The chain joins TRBV2 to TRBJ1-2; 8 nucleotides match TRBD1. Germline CDR1 reads SNHLY; CDR2 reads FYNNEI. The V gene end was trimmed by 6 bases and the J gene end by 8 bases; junction bases not matched to a gene: 8. The length of the CDR3 is 13 residues.

The chain links TRBV6-1 to TRBJ2-7; D is uncertain. V lost 7 bases and J 0 bases, leaving 13 bases between the germline ends. Germline loops: CDR1 MNHNS, CDR2 SASEGT. CDR3 length equals 14 residues. The CDR3 coding sequence is TGTGCCAGCACCCCAGCACGGAGCTCCTACGAGCAGTACTTC. This gives the protein CASTPARSSYEQYF.

This rearrangement joins TRBV6-1 to TRBJ1-4; 8 bases are a match to TRBD1. The CDR3 extends over 14 amino acids. After removal of 4 bases from V and 8 bases from J, the junction contained 6 bases not matched to a gene. Germline assignment: CDR1 MNHNS and CDR2 SASEGT. CDR3 coding DNA: TGTGCCAGCAGTGCCCGGACAGGGCTCGAAAAACTGTTTTTT. Amino acid sequence: CASSARTGLEKLFF.

This chain joins TRBV4-1 and TRBJ1-4, with D possibly being TRBD1 (6 bases). Trimming took off 0 bases at V and 5 bases at J, with 13 bases between the two ends. CDR3 length equals 16 residues. The germline V gene encodes CDR1 MGHRA and CDR2 YSYEKL. For the CDR3, the DNA is TGCGCCAGCAGCCAAGATTGGGGCCAGGGGAATGAAAAACTGTTTTTT. It translates to CASSQDWGQGNEKLFF.

The chain combines TRBV14 with TRBJ2-1; D not resolved. The germline V and J ends were trimmed by 1 base and 7 bases, with 5 bases remaining between them. CDR3 length equals 12 residues. Germline CDR1 and CDR2: SGHDN and FVKESK. The CDR3 DNA reads as TGTGCCAGCAGCCAAGGGCCTAATGAGCAGTTCTTC. The encoded protein is CASSQGPNEQFF.

The sample holds one count of this clone. The rearrangement uses TRBV11-3 and TRBJ2-1, with 10 bases identical to TRBD2. CDR1 SGHNT and CDR2 YENEEA come from the germline V gene. V shed 8 bases, J shed 7 bases, and the junction held 5 bases outside the gene matches. The CDR3 sequence is 13 residues long. The CDR3 protein is CASAGLADNEQFF. CDR3 DNA sequence: TGTGCCAGCGCAGGACTAGCGGATAATGAGCAGTTCTTC.

The chain recombines TRBV5-8 with TRBJ1-5; D remains unclear. CDR1 and CDR2 (germline): SGHTS, YDEGEE. Trimming left V 1 base short and J 4 bases short, with 9 bases between. CDR3 length: 14 amino acids. CDR3: CASSLSGFNQPQHF. CDR3 coding DNA: TGTGCCAGCAGCTTGTCCGGTTTTAATCAGCCCCAGCATTTT. Drawing the rest from reference TRBV5-8 and TRBJ1-5, the complete variable domain is EAGVTQSPTHLIKTRGQQATLRCSPISGHTSVYWYQQALGLGLQFLLWYDEGEERNRGNFPPRFSGRQFPNYSSELNVNALELEDSALYLCASSLSGFNQPQHFGDGTRLSIL.

The chain uses TRBV30 and TRBJ2-7, with TRBD2 matching over 9 bases. The V gene end was trimmed by 2 bases and the J gene end by 0 bases; junction bases not matched to a gene: 2. This CDR3 region has 14 residues. The V gene's germline CDR1 is GTSNPN and CDR2 SVGIG (reference sequence). The CDR3 DNA follows: TGTGCCTGGAGTAGCGGGAGGAGCTCCTACGAGCAGTACTTC. It yields the protein CAWSSGRSSYEQYF.

This CDR3 is CASSTSAGTEGLFF. The CDR3 region has the DNA TGTGCCAGCTCGACTTCAGCCGGGACAGAGGGGCTGTTTTTT. The chain is built from TRBV18 and TRBJ2-2, with 7 bases that match TRBD1. V trimming: 6 bases; J trimming: 13 bases; junction bases outside the gene matches: 14. The CDR3 has 14 residues. CDR1 KGHSH and CDR2 LQKENI come from the germline V gene.

V usage is TRBV20-1 and J usage is TRBJ1-2; D is unresolved. This CDR3 is 11 amino acids long. CDR1 and CDR2 (germline): DFQATT, SNEGSKA (reference sequence). V was trimmed by 7 bases and J by 4 bases, leaving 10 bases between them. CDR3 residues: CSGAAIYGYTF. The CDR3 region has the DNA TGCAGTGGGGCAGCTATCTATGGCTACACCTTC.

The chain uses TRBV5-1 and TRBJ2-7, with 7 bases matching TRBD1. Germline CDR1 SGHRS, CDR2 YFSETQ. This CDR3 has 17 residues. Trimming at V came to 4 bases and at J to 7 bases, leaving 20 bases not matched to a gene. CDR3 bases: TGCGCCAGCAGCCGGGTTTTTAGTGGGACAGCTTCGGAAGAGCAGTACTTC. It encodes CASSRVFSGTASEEQYF.

The chain employs TRBV5-5 and TRBJ2-7, with TRBD1 identical over 8 bases. The CDR3 totals 14 residues. Germline assignment: CDR1 SGHKS and CDR2 YYEKEE (reference sequence). V lost 3 bases to trimming and J lost 0 bases; unmatched junction nucleotides: 2. In DNA form, the CDR3 reads TGTGCCAGCAGCTGGCAGGGGGCCTCCTACGAGCAGTACTTC. As protein: CASSWQGASYEQYF.

The chain joins TRBV6-6 to TRBJ1-1; D perhaps matches TRBD1 (5 bases). Germline values: CDR1 MNHNY, CDR2 SVGAGI (reference sequence). CDR3 length: 14 amino acids. Trimming took off 6 bases at V and 1 base at J, with 12 bases between the two ends. CDR3: CASRMGLSNTEAFF. The CDR3 nucleotides are TGTGCCAGCAGAATGGGACTCTCGAACACTGAAGCTTTCTTT.

This rearrangement joins TRBV6-1 to TRBJ1-2; 11 bases match TRBD1. The CDR3 is made up of 13 amino acids. After removal of 6 bases from V and 5 bases from J, the junction contained 2 bases not matched to a gene. Looked up from germline, CDR1 is MNHNS and CDR2 is SASEGT. The CDR3 protein is CASRRDRGYGYTF. The CDR3 coding sequence is TGTGCCAGCAGGCGGGACAGGGGGTATGGCTACACCTTC.

V and J are TRBV28 and TRBJ2-3; 9 nucleotides match TRBD2. This CDR3 spans 16 amino acids. With V trimmed by 6 bases and J by 7 bases, 14 bases remained unmatched. Germline values: CDR1 MDHEN, CDR2 SYDVKM. The CDR3 bases are TGTGCCAGCAGCCAGCCCGGCGGGGGGGCAACGAATACGCAGTATTTT. It is translated as CASSQPGGGATNTQYF.

The sample holds one count of this clone. This chain connects TRBV5-6 to TRBJ2-3; 8 bases line up with TRBD2. The CDR3 is 16 residues long. The germline V gene encodes CDR1 SGHDT and CDR2 YYEEEE. J gave up 1 base and V 4 bases, and 8 bases lay outside the gene matches. CDR3 loop: CASSVTSGLGTDTQYF. In DNA, the CDR3 is TGTGCCAGCAGCGTCACTAGCGGACTTGGCACAGATACGCAGTATTTT.

The rearrangement uses TRBV7-8 and TRBJ2-7; D gene uncertain. The ends were cut back, 4 bases at V and 2 bases at J, with 12 bases in the middle. The germline V gene encodes CDR1 SGHVS and CDR2 FQNEAQ. CDR3 length: 14 amino acids. The CDR3 loop reads CASSSRTATYEQYF. The CDR3 bases are TGTGCCAGCAGCTCACGAACTGCTACCTACGAGCAGTACTTC.

This CDR3 reads CATSRDSTGAGGYTF. CDR3 nucleotide sequence: TGTGCCACCAGCAGAGATTCGACAGGGGCGGGGGGCTACACCTTC. This chain uses TRBV15 with TRBJ1-2, with 8 bases lining up with TRBD1. V shed 0 bases and J 8 bases; nucleotides not matched to a gene: 8. Germline lookup yields CDR1 LNHNV and CDR2 YYDKDF (reference sequence). This CDR3 spans 15 amino acids. Full variable domain (outside the CDR3, taken from reference TRBV15 and TRBJ1-2): DAMVIQNPRYQVTQFGKPVTLSCSQTLNHNVMYWYQQKSSQAPKLLFHYYDKDFNNEADTPDNFQSRRPNTSFCFLDIRSPGLGDTAMYLCATSRDSTGAGGYTFGSGTRLTVV.

This chain connects TRBV28 to TRBJ2-6; D is undetermined. The CDR3 is made up of 14 amino acids. V shed 6 bases and J shed 2 bases, with 8 bases lying between them. Germline CDR1 and CDR2: MDHEN and SYDVKM. The CDR3 spells CASSWLAGANVLTF. CDR3 nucleotides: TGTGCCAGCAGCTGGCTTGCTGGGGCCAACGTCCTGACTTTC.

This chain links TRBV27 with TRBJ2-5; 9 bases match TRBD1. The CDR3 contains 17 residues. After removal of 3 bases from V and 4 bases from J, the junction contained 12 bases not matched to a gene. From germline, CDR1 is MNHEY and CDR2 SMNVEV (reference sequence). The CDR3 DNA is TGTGCCAGCAGTTTGGGGACAGGGAAGAGGGGAGGAGAGACCCAGTACTTC. Its protein is CASSLGTGKRGGETQYF.

V gene TRBV10-1 combines with J gene TRBJ2-4; 9 bases are shared with TRBD2. In germline, CDR1 is WNHNN, CDR2 SYGVQD (reference sequence). The CDR3 runs 17 residues. V gave up 11 bases and J gave up 1 base; unmatched junction bases: 15. The CDR3 nucleotides read TGCGCCGAGAATTCACTAGCGGGTGACGCGGCCAAAAACATTCAGTACTTC. Residues: CAENSLAGDAAKNIQYF.

The gene calls are TRBV9 and TRBJ1-6, with 10 bases fitting TRBD1. This CDR3 has 16 residues. The germline V gene encodes CDR1 SGDLS and CDR2 YYNGEE. The V and J ends lost 3 bases and 10 bases, in that order; junction bases with no gene match: 10. The CDR3 sequence: CASSETGTGALSPLHF. The CDR3 DNA reads as TGTGCCAGCAGCGAAACCGGGACAGGGGCACTCTCACCCCTCCACTTT. Looking up the rest from reference TRBV9 and TRBJ1-6 gives the full variable domain: DSGVTQTPKHLITATGQRVTLRCSPRSGDLSVYWYQQSLDQGLQFLIQYYNGEERAKGNILERFSAQQFPDLHSELNLSSLELGDSALYFCASSETGTGALSPLHFGNGTRLTVT.